This note documents a single T cell receptor (beta chain) sequence. The clone's antigen remains unknown. No much larger clone is present one base from it, and per-base qualities are unavailable. Clipping removes 4 bases from V and 1 base from J, with 2 as the unmatched junction base count. From the germline V gene, CDR1 is SGHRS and CDR2 is YFSETQ. From cysteine to phenylalanine, the CDR3 is 13 amino acids long. Here the CDR3 DNA is all that survives: 39 bases in frame from base 1. TCRdb names Illumina NovaSeq 6000 as the instrument used. TCR cDNA was made using 5'RACE template switching, a step that added a universal primer site and unique molecular identifiers. cDNA synthesis was primed from both the TCR alpha and TCR beta constant segments. Two PCR steps were used to amplify libraries, with sample barcodes and sequencing adapters being added in the second step. Libraries were sequenced on Illumina HiSeq 2500 (2x100 bp) or NovaSeq (2x150 bp). The original pipeline was this. Reads were demultiplexed and collapsed into UMI consensus sequences with MIGEC, and V(D)J alignment was performed with MiXCR. Clonotypes responding to the vaccine were identified with edgeR on replicate PBMC samples, with the criteria of FDR below 0.01 and a log2 fold change above 5 up to day 15. CD4 or CD8 identity was assigned to each bulk clonotype according to whether the clonotype was present at higher abundance in the sequenced CD4 repertoire or the sequenced CD8 repertoire. TCRdb trimmed the raw reads at Q25, called clones with MiXCR and kept productive beta chains. Each CDR3 protein gets just one entry, which takes the most common genes and DNA from the rows behind it. The V and J calls reflect TCRdb's pipeline rather than the authors' work. In all, the sample holds hundreds of thousands of distinct CDR3 sequences, and 3.6% of those were seen once. The ten largest account for about a quarter of the sample.

Reading the label with the study, this specimen's treatment or condition is: live attenuated yellow fever vaccine strain. At each blood-draw timepoint, two biological replicates of bulk PBMCs were collected. A standard Ficoll-Paque protocol was used to isolate PBMCs from peripheral blood. RNA was extracted with TriZol from bulk PBMCs, CD4 and CD8 fractions, and dextramer-positive and dextramer-negative fractions. The data belong to a study of T cells after yellow fever vaccination (dated by TCRdb to about 2019). General notes on the study: The SMART-Seq v4 Ultra Low Input RNA kit was used to prepare libraries from fractions with low cell numbers. Blood was collected at multiple timepoints before and after primary and secondary immunization, and bulk PBMC replicates and cell subsets were isolated. Bulk TCR alpha and beta repertoires were sequenced longitudinally to track T-cell clones before and after primary and booster YFV17D yellow fever vaccination. Two healthy male donors, one aged 18 to 29 and one aged 30 to 39 years, were included in the cohort.

General study outcomes and caveats: A small share of clonotypes was detected in both CD4 and CD8 compartments, with the overlap likely arising from convergent recombination. Because only two donors were included in the study, the extent to which the findings can be generalized is limited. Compared with the primary T-cell response, the secondary T-cell response was faster but weaker, reaching its peak on day 5 rather than on day 15. After the booster, most of the clones that had expanded following primary vaccination were detected again (almost 98% of CD4 and roughly 88% of CD8), which suggests that memory was broadly maintained. Computational filtering was required because FACS-sorted repertoires could contain abundant contaminating clonotypes from the bulk population.

The V gene is TRBV5-1 and the J gene is TRBJ2-7, and TRBD1 matches 7 of the central bases. The sample was PBMCs, taken on the day of the yellow fever booster vaccination. The clonotype originates from a man aged 18 to 29 who received the YFV17D yellow fever vaccine. CDR3 sequence: CASSMTGSYEQYF. The bases read TGCGCCAGCAGCATGACAGGGTCCTACGAGCAGTACTTC. The variable domain in full, with residues beyond the CDR3 obtained from the reference TRBV5-1 and TRBJ2-7 genes, is KAGVTQTPRYLIKTRGQQVTLSCSPISGHRSVSWYQQTPGQGLQFLFEYFSETQRNKGNFPGRFSGRQFSNSRSEMNVSTLELGDSALYLCASSMTGSYEQYFGPGTRLTVT.